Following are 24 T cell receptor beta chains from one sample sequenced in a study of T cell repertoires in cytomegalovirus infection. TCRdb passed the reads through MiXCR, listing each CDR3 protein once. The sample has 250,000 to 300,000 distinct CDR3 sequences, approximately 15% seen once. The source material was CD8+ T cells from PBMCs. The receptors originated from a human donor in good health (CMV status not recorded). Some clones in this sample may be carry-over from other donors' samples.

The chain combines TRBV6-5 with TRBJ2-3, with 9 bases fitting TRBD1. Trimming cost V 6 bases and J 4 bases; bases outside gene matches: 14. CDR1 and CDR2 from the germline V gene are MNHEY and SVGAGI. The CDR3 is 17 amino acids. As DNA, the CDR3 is TGTGCCAGCAGGGGCGTCAACAGGGGGCTGGGCGCAGATACGCAGTATTTT. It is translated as CASRGVNRGLGADTQYF.

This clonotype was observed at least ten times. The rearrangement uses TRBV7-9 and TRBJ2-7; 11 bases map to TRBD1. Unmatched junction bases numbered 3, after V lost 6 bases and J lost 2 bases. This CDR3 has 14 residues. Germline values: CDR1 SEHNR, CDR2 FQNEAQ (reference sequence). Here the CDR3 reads CASRGQGATYEQYF. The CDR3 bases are TGTGCCAGCAGAGGACAGGGGGCTACCTACGAGCAGTACTTC.

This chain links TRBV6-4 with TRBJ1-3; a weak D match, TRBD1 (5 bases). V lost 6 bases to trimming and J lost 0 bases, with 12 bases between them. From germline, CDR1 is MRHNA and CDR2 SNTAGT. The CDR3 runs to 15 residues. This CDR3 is CASSRDGSSGNTIYF. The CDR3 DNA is TGTGCCAGCAGCCGGGACGGATCCTCTGGAAACACCATATATTTT.

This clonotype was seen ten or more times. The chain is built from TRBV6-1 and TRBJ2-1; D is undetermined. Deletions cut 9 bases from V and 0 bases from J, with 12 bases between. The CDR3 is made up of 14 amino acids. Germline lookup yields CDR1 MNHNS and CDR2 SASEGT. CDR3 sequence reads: CASTLLSSYNEQFF. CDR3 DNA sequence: TGTGCCAGTACACTGCTGTCCTCCTACAATGAGCAGTTCTTC.

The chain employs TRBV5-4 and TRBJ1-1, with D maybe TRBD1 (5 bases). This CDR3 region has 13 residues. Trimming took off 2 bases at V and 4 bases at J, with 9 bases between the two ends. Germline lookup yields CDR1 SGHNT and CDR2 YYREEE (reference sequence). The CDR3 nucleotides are TGTGCCAGCAGCTTCGGACAAGCCACTGAAGCTTTCTTT. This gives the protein CASSFGQATEAFF.

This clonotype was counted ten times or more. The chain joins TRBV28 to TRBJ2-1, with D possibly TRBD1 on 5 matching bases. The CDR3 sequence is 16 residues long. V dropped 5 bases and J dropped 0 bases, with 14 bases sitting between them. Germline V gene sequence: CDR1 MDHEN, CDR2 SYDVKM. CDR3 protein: CASSPRVPSSYNEQFF. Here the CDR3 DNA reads TGTGCCAGCAGTCCCAGGGTTCCAAGCTCCTACAATGAGCAGTTCTTC. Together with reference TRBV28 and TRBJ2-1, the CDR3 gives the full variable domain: DVKVTQSSRYLVKRTGEKVFLECVQDMDHENMFWYRQDPGLGLRLIYFSYDVKMKEKGDIPEGYSVSREKKERFSLILESASTNQTSMYLCASSPRVPSSYNEQFFGPGTRLTVL.

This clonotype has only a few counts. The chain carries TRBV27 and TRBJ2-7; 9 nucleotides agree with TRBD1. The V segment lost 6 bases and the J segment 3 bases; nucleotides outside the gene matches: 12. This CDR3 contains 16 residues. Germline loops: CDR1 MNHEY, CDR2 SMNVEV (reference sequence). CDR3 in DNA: TGTGCCAGCAGCAAACAGGGGGCGGCTTACTACTACGAGCAGTACTTC. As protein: CASSKQGAAYYYEQYF.

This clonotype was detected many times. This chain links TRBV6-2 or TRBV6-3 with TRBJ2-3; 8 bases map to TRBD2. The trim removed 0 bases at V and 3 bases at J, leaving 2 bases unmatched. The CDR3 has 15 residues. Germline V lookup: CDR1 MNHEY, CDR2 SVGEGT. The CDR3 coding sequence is TGTGCCAGCAGTTACTCCCGGGGGGGAACAGATACGCAGTATTTT. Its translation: CASSYSRGGTDTQYF.

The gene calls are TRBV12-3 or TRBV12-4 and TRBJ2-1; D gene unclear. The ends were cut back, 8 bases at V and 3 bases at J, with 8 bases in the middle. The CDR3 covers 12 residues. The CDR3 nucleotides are TGTGCCAGCGCCTCGGGCTACAATGAGCAGTTCTTC. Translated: CASASGYNEQFF.

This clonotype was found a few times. The CDR3 spells CASSSSVGAGGMNTEAFF. The CDR3 DNA is TGTGCCAGCAGCTCCTCGGTCGGGGCAGGGGGGATGAACACTGAAGCTTTCTTT. The chain carries TRBV7-9 and TRBJ1-1; TRBD1 matches 7 bases. Germline V gene sequence: CDR1 SEHNR, CDR2 FQNEAQ (reference sequence). The CDR3 has 18 residues. V lost 4 bases to trimming and J lost 0 bases; unmatched junction nucleotides: 14.

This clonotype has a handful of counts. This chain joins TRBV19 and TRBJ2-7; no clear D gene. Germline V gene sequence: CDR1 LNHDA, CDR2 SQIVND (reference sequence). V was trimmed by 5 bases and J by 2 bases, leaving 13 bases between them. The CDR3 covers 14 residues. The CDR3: CASSPRAVAYEQYF. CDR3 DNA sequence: TGTGCCAGTAGTCCAAGGGCAGTGGCCTACGAGCAGTACTTC.

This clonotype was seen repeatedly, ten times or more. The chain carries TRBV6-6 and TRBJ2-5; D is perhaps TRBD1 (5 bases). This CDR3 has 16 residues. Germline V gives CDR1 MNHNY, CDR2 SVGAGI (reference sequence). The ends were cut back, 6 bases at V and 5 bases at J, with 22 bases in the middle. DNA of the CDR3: TGTGCCAGCAGGCACGCATTGCAGGGTGTGCTGGAGACCCAGTACTTC. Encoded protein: CASRHALQGVLETQYF.

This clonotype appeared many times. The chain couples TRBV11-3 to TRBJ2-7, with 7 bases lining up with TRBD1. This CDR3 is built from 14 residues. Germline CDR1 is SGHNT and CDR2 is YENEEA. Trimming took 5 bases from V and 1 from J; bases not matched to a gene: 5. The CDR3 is CASSARDSSYEQYF. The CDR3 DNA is TGTGCCAGCAGCGCCCGGGACAGTTCCTACGAGCAGTACTTC.

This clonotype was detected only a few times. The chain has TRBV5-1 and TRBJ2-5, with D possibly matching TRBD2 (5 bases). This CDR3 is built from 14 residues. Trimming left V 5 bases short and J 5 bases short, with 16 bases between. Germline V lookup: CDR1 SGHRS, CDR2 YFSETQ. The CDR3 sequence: CASSQYPGGETQYF. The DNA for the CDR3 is TGCGCCAGCAGTCAATATCCAGGAGGTGAGACCCAGTACTTC.

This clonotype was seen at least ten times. The DNA for the CDR3 is TGTGCCAGCAGCACCCGGACAAGGCCTAGCACAGATACGCAGTATTTT. Residues: CASSTRTRPSTDTQYF. This chain connects TRBV7-6 to TRBJ2-3, with a weak D call TRBD1 (5 bases). Germline V gene sequence: CDR1 SGHVS, CDR2 FNYEAQ. CDR3 length: 16 amino acids. V was pared by 5 bases and J by 0 bases, with 15 bases between. The full variable domain, in which reference TRBV7-6 and TRBJ2-3 provide the parts outside the CDR3, is GAGVSQSPRYKVTKRGQDVALRCDPISGHVSLYWYRQALGQGPEFLTYFNYEAQQDKSGLPNDRFSAERPEGSISTLTIQRTEQRDSAMYRCASSTRTRPSTDTQYFGPGTRLTVL.

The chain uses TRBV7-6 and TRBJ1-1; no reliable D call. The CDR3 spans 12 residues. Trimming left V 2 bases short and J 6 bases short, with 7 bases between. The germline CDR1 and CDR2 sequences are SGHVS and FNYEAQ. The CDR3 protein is CASSLSPSEAFF. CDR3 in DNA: TGTGCCAGCAGCTTATCCCCCTCTGAAGCTTTCTTT.

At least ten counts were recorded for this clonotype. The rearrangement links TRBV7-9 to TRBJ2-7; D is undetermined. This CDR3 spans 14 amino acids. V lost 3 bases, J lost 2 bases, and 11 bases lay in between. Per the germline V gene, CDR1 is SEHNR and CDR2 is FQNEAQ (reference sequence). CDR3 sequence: CASSFFDLAYEQYF. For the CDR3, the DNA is TGTGCCAGCAGCTTTTTCGACTTAGCCTACGAGCAGTACTTC.

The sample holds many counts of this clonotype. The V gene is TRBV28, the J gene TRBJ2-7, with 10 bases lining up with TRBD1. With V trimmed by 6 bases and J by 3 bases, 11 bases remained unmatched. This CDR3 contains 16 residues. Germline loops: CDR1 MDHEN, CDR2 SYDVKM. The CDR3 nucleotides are TGTGCCAGCAGCCTCAGCCGCGGGACAGGGGTCTACGAGCAGTACTTC. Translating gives CASSLSRGTGVYEQYF.

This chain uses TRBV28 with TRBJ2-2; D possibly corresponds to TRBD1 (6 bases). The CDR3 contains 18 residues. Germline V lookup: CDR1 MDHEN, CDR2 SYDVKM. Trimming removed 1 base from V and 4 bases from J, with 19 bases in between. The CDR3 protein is CASSLYGDTTTATGELFF. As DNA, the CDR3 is TGTGCCAGCAGTTTATACGGGGACACAACTACCGCCACCGGGGAGCTGTTTTTT.

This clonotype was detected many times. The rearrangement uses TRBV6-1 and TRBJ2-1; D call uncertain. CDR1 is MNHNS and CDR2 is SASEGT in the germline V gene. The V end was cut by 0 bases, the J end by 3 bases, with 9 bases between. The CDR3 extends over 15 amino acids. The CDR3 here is CASSEASRNYNEQFF. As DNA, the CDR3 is TGTGCCAGCAGTGAAGCGTCGCGCAACTACAATGAGCAGTTCTTC.

The CDR3 spells CASSPTFWSGYGETQYF. The CDR3 region has the DNA TGTGCCAGCAGCCCAACGTTTTGGTCAGGATATGGAGAGACCCAGTACTTC. V usage is TRBV11-1 and J usage is TRBJ2-5, with unresolved D. V lost 5 bases to trimming and J lost 4 bases, with 23 bases between them. The CDR3 runs 17 residues. Germline CDR1 is SGHAT and CDR2 is FQDESV (reference sequence).

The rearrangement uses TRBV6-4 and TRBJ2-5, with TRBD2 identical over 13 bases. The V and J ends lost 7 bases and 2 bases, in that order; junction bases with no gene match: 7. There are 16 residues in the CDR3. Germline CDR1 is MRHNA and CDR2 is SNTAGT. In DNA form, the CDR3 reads TGTGCCAGCAAACCGGGACTAGCGGGGCTTCAAGAGACCCAGTACTTC. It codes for CASKPGLAGLQETQYF.

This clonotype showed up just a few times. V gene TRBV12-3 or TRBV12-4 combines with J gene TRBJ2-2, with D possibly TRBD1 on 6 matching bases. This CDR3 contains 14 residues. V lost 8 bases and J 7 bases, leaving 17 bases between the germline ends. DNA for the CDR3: TGTGCCAGCGCCAGGGGTTACGCCGACGGGGAGCTGTTTTTT. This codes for CASARGYADGELFF.

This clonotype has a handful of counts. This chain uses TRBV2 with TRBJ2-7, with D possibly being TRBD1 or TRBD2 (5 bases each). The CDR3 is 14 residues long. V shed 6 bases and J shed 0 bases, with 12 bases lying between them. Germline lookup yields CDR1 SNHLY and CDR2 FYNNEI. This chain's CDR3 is CASRDPGSSYEQYF. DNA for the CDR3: TGTGCCAGCAGGGACCCAGGGAGCTCCTACGAGCAGTACTTC.